This T cell receptor beta chain was documented in a study of blood T cells in healthy people across ages. General observations from the study: Considered underestimates were the diversity estimates obtained from one million T cells.

On this clonotype: Antigen unknown.

The CDR3 has 16 amino acids. Trimming took 0 bases from V and 8 from J, leaving 19 bases between them. CDR1 MGHRA and CDR2 YSYEKL come from the germline V gene. A second PCR of roughly 7 to 11 cycles used a sample-barcoded 5' primer and a J-beta primer mix. Each CDR3 protein is one row after TCRdb ran MiXCR on the 5' RACE reads. Here the sample spans over 750,000 distinct CDR3 sequences, 25% being singletons. The same sample was also used in a study of T cells of mothers and their children.

The receptor comes from a boy between 10 and 17 years old in good health. The rearrangement joins TRBV4-1 to TRBJ1-2; D is undetermined. The sample comprised blood. The CDR3 DNA sequence: TGCGCCAGCAGCCAAGACGGCAATACAAGGAGAGAAGGCTACACCTTC. Amino acids: CASSQDGNTRREGYTF.